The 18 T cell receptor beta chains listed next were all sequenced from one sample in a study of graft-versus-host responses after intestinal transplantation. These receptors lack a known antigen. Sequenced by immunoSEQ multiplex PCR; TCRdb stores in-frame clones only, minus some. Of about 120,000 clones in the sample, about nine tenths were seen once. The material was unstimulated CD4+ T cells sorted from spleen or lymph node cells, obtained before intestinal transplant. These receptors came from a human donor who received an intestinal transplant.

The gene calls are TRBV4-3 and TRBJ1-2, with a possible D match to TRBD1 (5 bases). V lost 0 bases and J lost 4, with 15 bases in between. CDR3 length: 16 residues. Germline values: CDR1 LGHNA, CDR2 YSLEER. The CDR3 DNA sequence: TGCGCCAGCAGCCAAGACCGGAGCGGGGGATTCTATGGCTACACCTTC. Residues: CASSQDRSGGFYGYTF.

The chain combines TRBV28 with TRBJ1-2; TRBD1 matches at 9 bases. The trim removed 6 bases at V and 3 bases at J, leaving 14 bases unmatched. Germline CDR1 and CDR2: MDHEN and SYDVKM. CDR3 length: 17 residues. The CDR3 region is CASRDSPGQGSYYGYTF. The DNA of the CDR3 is TGTGCCAGCAGGGACTCTCCGGGACAGGGCTCTTACTATGGCTACACCTTC.

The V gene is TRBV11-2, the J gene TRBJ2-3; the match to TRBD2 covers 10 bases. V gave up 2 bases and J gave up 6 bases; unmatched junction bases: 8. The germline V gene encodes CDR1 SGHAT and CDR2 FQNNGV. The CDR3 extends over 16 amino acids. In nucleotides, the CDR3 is TGTGCCAGCAGCTTACGGGTTAGCGGGGGGTTGGATACGCAGTATTTT. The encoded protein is CASSLRVSGGLDTQYF.

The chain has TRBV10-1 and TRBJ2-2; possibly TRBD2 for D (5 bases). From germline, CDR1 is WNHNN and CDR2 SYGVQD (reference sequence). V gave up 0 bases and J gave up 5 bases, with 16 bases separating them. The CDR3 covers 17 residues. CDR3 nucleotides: TGCGCCAGCAGTGAGTCGAAACTACTAGGGTATACCGGGGAGCTGTTTTTT. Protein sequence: CASSESKLLGYTGELFF.

CDR3 DNA: TGTGCCAGCAGCGGACAGGGAAGGAATAATTCACCCCTCCACTTT. Its translation: CASSGQGRNNSPLHF. V gene TRBV6-5 combines with J gene TRBJ1-6; TRBD1 matches 8 bases. Germline values: CDR1 MNHEY, CDR2 SVGAGI. V was clipped by 6 bases and J by 5 bases; unmatched bases: 6. The CDR3 consists of 15 residues.

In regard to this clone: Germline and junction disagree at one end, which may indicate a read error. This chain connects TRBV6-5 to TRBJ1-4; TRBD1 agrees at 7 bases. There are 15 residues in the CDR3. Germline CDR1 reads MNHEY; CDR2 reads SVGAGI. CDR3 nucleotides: TGTGTCAGCAGTTACCAGACAGGGTCGAGGGAAAAACTGTTTTTT. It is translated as CVSSYQTGSREKLFF.

DNA for the CDR3: TGTGCCTGGAGTGTTCTTAGAGGGGAAGCTTTCTTT. Protein: CAWSVLRGEAFF. The chain joins TRBV30 to TRBJ1-1; D remains ambiguous. The V gene's germline CDR1 is GTSNPN and CDR2 SVGIG (reference sequence). V was shortened by 0 bases and J by 8 bases, with 10 bases between the two germline ends. The CDR3 is 12 amino acids.

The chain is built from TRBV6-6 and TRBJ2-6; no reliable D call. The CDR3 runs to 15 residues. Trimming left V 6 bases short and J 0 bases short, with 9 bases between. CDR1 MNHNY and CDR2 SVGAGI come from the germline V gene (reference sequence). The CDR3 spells CASSPPGSGANVLTF. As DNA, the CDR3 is TGTGCCAGCAGCCCCCCGGGCTCTGGGGCCAACGTCCTGACTTTC.

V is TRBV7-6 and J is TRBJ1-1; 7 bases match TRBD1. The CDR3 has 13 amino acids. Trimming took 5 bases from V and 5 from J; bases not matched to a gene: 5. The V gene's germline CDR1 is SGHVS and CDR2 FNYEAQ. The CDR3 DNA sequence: TGTGCCAGCAGCACCCGACAGGGAACTGAAGCTTTCTTT. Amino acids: CASSTRQGTEAFF. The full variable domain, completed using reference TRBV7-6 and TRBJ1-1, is GAGVSQSPRYKVTKRGQDVALRCDPISGHVSLYWYRQALGQGPEFLTYFNYEAQQDKSGLPNDRFSAERPEGSISTLTIQRTEQRDSAMYRCASSTRQGTEAFFGQGTRLTVV.

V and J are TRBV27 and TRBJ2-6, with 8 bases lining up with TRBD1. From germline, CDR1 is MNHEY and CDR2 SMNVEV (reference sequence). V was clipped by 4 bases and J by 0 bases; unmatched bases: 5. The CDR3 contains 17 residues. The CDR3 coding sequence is TGTGCCAGCAGTTACGACAGGGGTTCCTCTGGGGCCAACGTCCTGACTTTC. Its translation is CASSYDRGSSGANVLTF.

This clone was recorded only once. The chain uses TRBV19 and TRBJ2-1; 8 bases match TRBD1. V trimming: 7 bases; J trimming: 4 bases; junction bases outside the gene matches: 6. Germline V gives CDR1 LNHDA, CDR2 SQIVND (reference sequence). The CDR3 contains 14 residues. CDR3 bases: TGTGCCAGTAAGGGGACAGGAGATTACAATGAGCAGTTCTTC. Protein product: CASKGTGDYNEQFF.

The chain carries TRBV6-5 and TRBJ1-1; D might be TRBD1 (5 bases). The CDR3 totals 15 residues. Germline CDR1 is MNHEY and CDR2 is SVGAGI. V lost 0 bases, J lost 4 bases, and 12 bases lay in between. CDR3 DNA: TGTGCCAGCAGTTACTCGATCCTCGGGGGCACTGAAGCTTTCTTT. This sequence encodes CASSYSILGGTEAFF.

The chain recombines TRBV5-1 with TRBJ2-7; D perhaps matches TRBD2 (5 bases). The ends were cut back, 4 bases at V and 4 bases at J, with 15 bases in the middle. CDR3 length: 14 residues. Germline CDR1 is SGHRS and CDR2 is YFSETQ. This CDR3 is CASSPSGQLYEQYF. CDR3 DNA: TGCGCCAGCAGCCCCAGCGGCCAGCTATACGAGCAGTACTTC.

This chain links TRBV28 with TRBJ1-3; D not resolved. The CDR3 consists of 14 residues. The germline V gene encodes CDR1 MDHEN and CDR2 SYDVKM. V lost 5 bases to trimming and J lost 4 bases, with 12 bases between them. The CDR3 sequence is CASSPPGDGNTIYF. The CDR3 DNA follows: TGTGCCAGCAGTCCCCCGGGAGACGGAAACACCATATATTTT. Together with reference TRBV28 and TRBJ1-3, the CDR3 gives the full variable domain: DVKVTQSSRYLVKRTGEKVFLECVQDMDHENMFWYRQDPGLGLRLIYFSYDVKMKEKGDIPEGYSVSREKKERFSLILESASTNQTSMYLCASSPPGDGNTIYFGEGSWLTVV.

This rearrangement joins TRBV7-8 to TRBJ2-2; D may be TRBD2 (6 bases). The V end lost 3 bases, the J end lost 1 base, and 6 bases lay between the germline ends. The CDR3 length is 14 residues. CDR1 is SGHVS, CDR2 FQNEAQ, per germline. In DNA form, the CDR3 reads TGTGCCAGCAGCTTGGGAGGGAACACCGGGGAGCTGTTTTTT. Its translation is CASSLGGNTGELFF.

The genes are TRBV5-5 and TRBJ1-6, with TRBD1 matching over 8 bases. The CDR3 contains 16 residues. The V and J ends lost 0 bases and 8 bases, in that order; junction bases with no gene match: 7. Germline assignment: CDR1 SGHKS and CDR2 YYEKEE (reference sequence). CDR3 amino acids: CASSLVGQGAYSPLHF. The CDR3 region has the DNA TGTGCCAGCAGCTTGGTAGGGCAGGGGGCATATTCACCCCTCCACTTT.

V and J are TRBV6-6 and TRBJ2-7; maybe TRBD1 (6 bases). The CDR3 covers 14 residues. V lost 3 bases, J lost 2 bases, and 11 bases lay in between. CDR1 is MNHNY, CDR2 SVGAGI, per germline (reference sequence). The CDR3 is CASSYGQGPYEQYF. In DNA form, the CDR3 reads TGTGCCAGCAGTTATGGGCAGGGGCCCTACGAGCAGTACTTC.

The CDR3 bases are TGTGCCAGCAGCTTACACCCTTTGGACGGGGGGAATTCACCCCTCCACTTT. Residues: CASSLHPLDGGNSPLHF. This rearrangement joins TRBV7-2 to TRBJ1-6; TRBD1 is a possible D gene (5 bases). The CDR3 length is 17 residues. Per the germline V gene, CDR1 is SGHTA and CDR2 is FQGNSA. The V end was cut by 2 bases, the J end by 7 bases, with 18 bases between.